The rows below give T cell receptor beta chains drawn from one sample of a study of T cell responses to AZD1222 COVID-19 vaccine. Assay used: immunoSEQ multiplex PCR; TCRdb lists only in-frame clones, some missing. The sample has around 150,000 clones; roughly nine tenths are singletons. The sample in question was peripheral blood, obtained 28 days after the second AZD1222 dose. The receptors originated from an adult who received the AZD1222 COVID-19 vaccine. Both conserved end residues are part of each CDR3. The D gene is left open where the match is weak. Expanded clones are given a class, and other clones once, few, many or no size at all.

j_gene	abundance	d_gene	v_gene	CDR3nt	CDR3aa
TRBJ2-7	.	.	TRBV7-2	TGTGCCAGCAGCACCCGGGACCTCCGCTCCTACGAGCAGTACTTC	CASSTRDLRSYEQYF
TRBJ2-3	.	.	TRBV4-2	TGTGCCAGCAGCCAAGAGGAACTTCTCACAGATACGCAGTATTTT	CASSQEELLTDTQYF
TRBJ1-2	.	.	TRBV4-1	TGCGCCAGCACAATAGGGGCGGGCTATGGCTACACCTTC	CASTIGAGYGYTF
TRBJ1-6	.	.	TRBV7-8	TGTGCCAGCAGCCCAAGTCTATCGGGGGGGACCAATTCACCCCTCCACTTT	CASSPSLSGGTNSPLHF
TRBJ1-3	.	TRBD1	TRBV5-4	TGTGCCGCGGGAACAGGGGGCGCACCTGGAAACACCATATATTTT	CAAGTGGAPGNTIYF
TRBJ2-2	.	TRBD1	TRBV2	TGTGCCAGCACCGGACAGGGTGGCACCGGGGAGCTGTTTTTT	CASTGQGGTGELFF
TRBJ2-7	.	TRBD2	TRBV2	TGTGCCAGTCATTCCGGGACTATGTCGGACGAGCAGTACTTC	CASHSGTMSDEQYF
TRBJ1-4	.	.	TRBV5-1	TGCGCCAGCAGCTTGAACCCAGCAGGTCGCGAAAAACTGTTTTTT	CASSLNPAGREKLFF
TRBJ2-7	.	.	TRBV6-5	TGTGCCAGCAGCCGGGACACTGACTCCTACGAGCAGTACTTC	CASSRDTDSYEQYF
TRBJ1-2	.	.	TRBV19	TGTGCCGTCGGTTACGGCTACACCTTC	CAVGYGYTF
TRBJ1-3	.	.	TRBV4-3	TGCGCCAGCAGCCAAGATCACTCTGGAAACACCATATATTTT	CASSQDHSGNTIYF
TRBJ2-5	once	.	TRBV2	TGTGCCAGCAACCCGCAGGGCGGGACGGAGACCCAGTACTTC	CASNPQGGTETQYF
TRBJ1-3	.	TRBD1	TRBV7-2	TGTGCCAGCACCTACGACAGGGGGTATGGAAACACCATATATTTT	CASTYDRGYGNTIYF
TRBJ1-1	.	.	TRBV27	TGTGCCAGCAGGGACCGGGTGATCAGCGCTGAAGCTTTCTTT	CASRDRVISAEAFF
TRBJ2-1	.	TRBD2	TRBV7-9	TGTGCCAGCAGCCCGGACGGGAGGAACGAGCAGTTCTTC	CASSPDGRNEQFF
TRBJ1-5	.	TRBD1	TRBV18	TGTGCCAGCTCACCCGGACAGGGGGCATTGCAGCCCCAGCATTTT	CASSPGQGALQPQHF
TRBJ1-2	.	.	TRBV5-6	TGTGCCAGCAGCCCCCTGGGGTACGAAGACTATGGCTACACCTTC	CASSPLGYEDYGYTF
TRBJ1-6	.	.	TRBV7-2	TGTGCCAGCAGCTTAGGAGTTGGGTGGGGAGATTCACCCCTCCACTTT	CASSLGVGWGDSPLHF
TRBJ1-1	.	.	TRBV7-9	TGTGCCAGCAGCAACGAGCAGGGGACCACTGAAGCTTTCTTT	CASSNEQGTTEAFF
TRBJ2-4	.	.	TRBV5-8	TGTGCCAGCAGGAGAGGGGGATTGAACATTCAGTACTTC	CASRRGGLNIQYF